Shown below are 24 T cell receptor beta chains from a single sample sequenced in a study of T cells in Graves' hyperthyroidism and ophthalmopathy. It was RNA transcripts that yielded the amplified TCR beta CDR3 regions. TCR CDR3 underwent first-round RT-PCR with the HTBI primer set. Via MiXCR, TCRdb re-called the multiplex PCR reads, giving one row per CDR3 protein. This repertoire shows 45,000 to 55,000 distinct CDR3 sequences, 45% to 65% found once; its top ten account for 30% to 40%. The material sequenced was peripheral blood or thyroid tissue (not recorded which). These receptors all come from a man in his late teens or twenties with Graves' hyperthyroidism.

The sample holds one count of this clonotype. The rearrangement joins TRBV11-1 to TRBJ1-6; D is uncertain. The CDR3 extends over 16 amino acids. The V and J ends lost 5 bases and 8 bases respectively, with 19 bases between them. The germline CDR1 and CDR2 sequences are SGHAT and FQDESV (reference sequence). The CDR3 coding sequence is TGTGCCAGCAGCCGCGCAAAACCGGGCGCTTATTCACCCCTCCACTTT. Translated: CASSRAKPGAYSPLHF.

This clonotype was seen ten or more times. At one boundary the junction diverges from the germline segment, which might be a read error. The chain employs TRBV6-1 and TRBJ2-2; perhaps TRBD2 as D (5 bases). This CDR3 is built from 14 residues. The germline gives CDR1 MNHNS, CDR2 SASEGT. CDR3 residues: CASSTVMLTGELYF. The CDR3 DNA reads TGTGCCAGCAGCACAGTGATGTTAACCGGGGAGCTGTATTTT.

This chain joins TRBV5-1 and TRBJ1-1; D gene uncertain. Germline CDR1 and CDR2: SGHRS and YFSETQ. V was trimmed by 1 base and J by 7 bases, leaving 14 bases between them. The CDR3 has 14 amino acids. CDR3 amino acids: CASSLLQNHLEAFF. As DNA, the CDR3 is TGCGCCAGCAGCTTGTTACAGAATCACCTTGAAGCTTTCTTT.

The CDR3 reads CASSSSGTGGGQPQHF. The CDR3 DNA is TGTGCCAGCAGCTCGTCCGGGACAGGGGGCGGTCAGCCCCAGCATTTT. This chain links TRBV7-1 with TRBJ1-5; 12 bases are a match to TRBD1. TRBV7-1 is an ORF; its function is uncertain. V lost 3 bases and J lost 6; bases outside the gene matches: 6. This CDR3 spans 16 amino acids.

V usage is TRBV4-1 and J usage is TRBJ2-5, with a possible D match to TRBD2 (6 bases). Germline V gives CDR1 MGHRA, CDR2 YSYEKL. The CDR3 runs to 16 residues. The ends were cut back, 4 bases at V and 5 bases at J, with 20 bases in the middle. CDR3 coding DNA: TGCGCCAGCAGCCGCGGAACAGGAGGCGCGGGGGAGACCCAGTACTTC. It is translated as CASSRGTGGAGETQYF.

This clonotype showed up just once. The rearrangement uses TRBV7-2 and TRBJ1-5; no clear D. The CDR3 loop spans 14 amino acids. V gave up 2 bases and J gave up 4 bases, with 9 bases separating them. Germline values: CDR1 SGHTA, CDR2 FQGNSA. The CDR3 reads CASSLFRENQPQHF. The CDR3 DNA follows: TGTGCCAGCAGCTTATTTCGTGAGAATCAGCCCCAGCATTTT.

This chain links TRBV20-1 with TRBJ2-7, with TRBD2 matching over 7 bases. Trimming took 7 bases from V and 0 from J; bases not matched to a gene: 6. The CDR3 length is 13 residues. Germline CDR1 is DFQATT and CDR2 is SNEGSKA (reference sequence). DNA for the CDR3: TGCAGTGTCACGGGGGGTAGCTCCTACGAGCAGTACTTC. Translation: CSVTGGSSYEQYF.

J is TRBJ1-6 and V is TRBV2; the match to TRBD1 covers 7 bases. This CDR3 has 14 amino acids. Germline CDR1 and CDR2: SNHLY and FYNNEI. V lost 4 bases, J lost 9 bases, and 6 bases stayed unmatched. For the CDR3, the DNA is TGTGCCAGCAGTGCTACAGGGGTTGCTTCACCCCTCCACTTT. Its translation is CASSATGVASPLHF.

Details on this clonotype: Relative to the germline gene, one junction end is altered; a read error may explain this. V usage is TRBV7-9 and J usage is TRBJ1-2; no clear D gene. The CDR3 runs 14 residues. Germline loops: CDR1 SEHNR, CDR2 FQNEAQ (reference sequence). Here the CDR3 DNA reads TGCGCCAGCAGCCTCCGGACCGGGGACTATGGCTACACCTTC. This translates into CASSLRTGDYGYTF. Variable domain in full (rest from reference TRBV7-9 and TRBJ1-2): DTGVSQNPRHKITKRGQNVTFRCDPISEHNRLYWYRQTLGQGPEFLTYFQNEAQLEKSRLLSDRFSAERPKGSFSTLEIQRTEQGDSAMYLCASSLRTGDYGYTFGSGTRLTVV.

In the case of this clonotype: One junction end does not reproduce the germline sequence, and a read error may be involved. The chain carries TRBV5-1 and TRBJ1-2; D is possibly TRBD1 (5 bases). The CDR3 covers 14 residues. CDR1 is SGHRS, CDR2 YFSETQ, per germline. CDR3 DNA sequence: TGCGCCAGCGGGACGGCAGGGTTTTCGGATGGCTACGCCTTC. Its protein product is CASGTAGFSDGYAF.

This clonotype was counted a single time. The junction shows a germline mismatch at one end, possibly a read error. The rearrangement uses TRBV5-5 and TRBJ2-7; TRBD1 matches 8 bases. Germline V gene lookup returns CDR1 SGHKS and CDR2 YYEKEE (reference sequence). There are 13 residues in the CDR3. This CDR3 is CASSLVQGAGQYF. DNA of the CDR3: TGCGCCAGCAGCTTGGTTCAGGGGGCCGGGCAGTACTTC.

The chain combines TRBV7-3 with TRBJ1-2, with D perhaps matching TRBD1 (6 bases). The CDR3 contains 13 residues. Germline assignment: CDR1 SGHTA and CDR2 FQGTGA. V lost 1 base and J lost 8, with 11 bases in between. The CDR3 spells CASSLMGQGGYTF. CDR3 bases: TGTGCCAGCAGCTTAATGGGACAAGGAGGCTACACCTTC.

The CDR3 loop is CSARTGDTYEQYF. The CDR3 nucleotides read TGCAGTGCAAGGACAGGGGACACCTACGAGCAGTACTTC. The V call is TRBV20-1, the J call TRBJ2-7, with 9 bases matching TRBD1. CDR3 size: 13 residues. CDR1 is DFQATT, CDR2 SNEGSKA, per germline (reference sequence). J was trimmed by 2 bases and V by 6 bases; bases with no gene match: 5.

The chain recombines TRBV18 with TRBJ1-4, with D possibly matching TRBD1 (5 bases). Trimming stripped 4 bases from V and 0 bases from J, with 18 bases between. The CDR3 has 18 amino acids. Germline V gene lookup returns CDR1 KGHSH and CDR2 LQKENI. DNA of the CDR3: TGTGCCAGCTCACTTTTGTACGACGGAGGGGCAACTAATGAAAAACTGTTTTTT. Amino acids: CASSLLYDGGATNEKLFF.

In this sample, this clonotype is medium-sized (0.01 to 0.1%). The rearrangement joins TRBV2 to TRBJ1-6; weak D call: TRBD1 (5 bases). Germline CDR1 reads SNHLY; CDR2 reads FYNNEI. V lost 5 bases and J lost 7, with 15 bases in between. The CDR3 is made up of 15 amino acids. CDR3: CASSTGHATNSPLHF. CDR3 DNA sequence: TGTGCCAGCAGTACCGGACATGCTACAAATTCACCCCTCCACTTT.

This chain uses TRBV10-2 with TRBJ1-5; D is uncertain. The V end lost 11 bases, the J end lost 12 bases, and 11 bases lay between the germline ends. Per the germline V gene, CDR1 is WSHSY and CDR2 is SAAADI. This CDR3 region has 9 residues. The CDR3 nucleotides are TGCGCCTCCACAGAAGGCCAGCATTTT. As protein: CASTEGQHF.

This clonotype was seen at least ten times. J is TRBJ1-2 and V is TRBV12-3 or TRBV12-4; 10 positions agree with TRBD1. The CDR3 has 15 residues. J was trimmed by 4 bases and V by 1 base; bases with no gene match: 3. The CDR3, as DNA: TGTGCCAGCAGTTTAGGGGACAGGGGATTCTATGGCTACACCTTC. It translates to CASSLGDRGFYGYTF.

At least ten counts were recorded for this clonotype. The gene calls are TRBV20-1 and TRBJ2-3, with 12 bases that match TRBD2. Germline V CDR1 and CDR2: DFQATT, SNEGSKA (reference sequence). There are 15 residues in the CDR3. V was pared by 0 bases and J by 8 bases, with 6 bases of the junction left unmatched. The CDR3 here is CSAREPLAGGGTQYF. CDR3 sequence (DNA): TGCAGTGCTAGAGAACCACTAGCGGGGGGTGGTACGCAGTATTTT.

This clonotype was counted ten times or more. Just one base apart from a much larger clone, this may be a read error. The rearrangement uses TRBV5-1 and TRBJ2-5; D gene ambiguous. V lost 3 bases to trimming and J lost 0 bases, with 12 bases between them. This CDR3 contains 15 residues. Germline CDR1 and CDR2: SGHRS and YFSETQ. The CDR3 coding sequence is TGCGCCAGCAGCTCGACGGAGAGGTACCAAGAGACCCAGTACTTC. It yields the protein CASSSTERYQETQYF. The variable domain in full, with the rest retrieved from reference TRBV5-1 and TRBJ2-5, is KAGVTQTPRYLIKTRGQQVTLSCSPISGHRSVSWYQQTPGQGLQFLFEYFSETQRNKGNFPGRFSGRQFSNSRSEMNVSTLELGDSALYLCASSSTERYQETQYFGPGTRLLVL.

As regards this clonotype: A read error may produce the germline difference seen at one junction end. The chain joins TRBV15 to TRBJ1-1; 7 bases agree with TRBD1. The CDR3 is 19 residues long. The germline V gene has CDR1 LNHNV and CDR2 YYDKDF (reference sequence). The CDR3 loop is CATSRGLVPGQRMNTEAFF. The DNA for the CDR3 is TGTGCCACCAGCAGAGGCCTGGTCCCGGGACAGAGAATGAACACTGAAGCCTTCTTT. Complete variable domain (other parts from reference TRBV15 and TRBJ1-1): DAMVIQNPRYQVTQFGKPVTLSCSQTLNHNVMYWYQQKSSQAPKLLFHYYDKDFNNEADTPDNFQSRRPNTSFCFLDIRSPGLGDTAMYLCATSRGLVPGQRMNTEAFFGQGTRLTVV.

This clonotype was recorded a few times. J is TRBJ2-7 and V is TRBV7-8; either TRBD1 or TRBD2 may supply D (5 bases each). The V end lost 8 bases, the J end lost 1 base, and 12 bases lay between the germline ends. This CDR3 is built from 13 residues. The germline gives CDR1 SGHVS, CDR2 FQNEAQ. CDR3 in amino acids: CASRDASSYEQYF. CDR3 coding DNA: TGTGCCAGCCGGGACGCGTCATCCTACGAGCAGTACTTC.

This chain links TRBV28 with TRBJ1-1; D is uncertain. CDR1 is MDHEN and CDR2 is SYDVKM in the germline V gene. Trimming took 3 bases from V and 0 from J, leaving 5 bases between them. This CDR3 region has 13 residues. CDR3 DNA sequence: TGTGCCAGCAGTTTGCTATTGAACACTGAAGCTTTCTTT. Its translation is CASSLLLNTEAFF.

V usage is TRBV19 and J usage is TRBJ2-7; unclear D gene. The CDR3 consists of 14 residues. In germline, CDR1 is LNHDA, CDR2 SQIVND (reference sequence). The V end lost 6 bases, the J end lost 1 base, and 13 bases lay between the germline ends. The DNA of the CDR3 is TGTGCCAGTAGCGCCTTACAGAGATCCTACGAGCAGTACTTC. It codes for CASSALQRSYEQYF.

This chain uses TRBV7-9 with TRBJ2-7, with 8 bases lining up with TRBD1. Unmatched junction bases numbered 14, after V lost 4 bases and J lost 9 bases. Per the germline V gene, CDR1 is SEHNR and CDR2 is FQNEAQ (reference sequence). The CDR3 has 15 amino acids. CDR3 protein: CASSSPVGQEAWQYF. CDR3 sequence (DNA): TGTGCCAGCAGCTCCCCCGTGGGACAGGAAGCATGGCAGTACTTC.